A selection of T cell receptor beta chains follows, all from one sample in a study of blood T cell repertoires in COVID-19. Produced via immunoSEQ multiplex PCR; TCRdb's table is partial and in-frame only. Of about 250,000 clones listed, nearly 90% are singletons. Sample: peripheral blood. These receptors were taken from a young man with active or convalescent COVID-19. The CDR3 runs from the conserved cysteine through the conserved F or W. D genes are given only for firm matches. The listing skips clone size in some rows; elsewhere it reads once, few, many or a size class.

j_gene	d_gene	abundance	v_gene	CDR3aa	CDR3nt
TRBJ2-1	-	few	TRBV7-8	CASSLSNNEQFF	TGTGCCAGCAGCTTGTCTAACAATGAGCAGTTCTTC
TRBJ1-1	-	-	TRBV28	CASSTIRGWDITEAFF	TGTGCCAGCAGTACCATCAGGGGATGGGATATCACTGAAGCTTTCTTT
TRBJ1-6	-	-	TRBV9	CASSADYGHSPLHF	TGTGCCAGCAGCGCCGACTATGGCCATTCACCCCTCCACTTT
TRBJ2-3	TRBD1	-	TRBV28	CASQTGGLKDTQYF	TGTGCCAGTCAGACAGGGGGCTTAAAAGATACGCAGTATTTT
TRBJ2-7	TRBD2	many	TRBV11-2	CASSLTSFEQYF	TGTGCCAGCAGCTTGACTAGCTTCGAGCAGTACTTC
TRBJ2-7	TRBD2	-	TRBV6-5	CASSYSGTSGYEQYF	TGTGCCAGCAGTTATTCCGGGACTAGCGGTTACGAGCAGTACTTC
TRBJ2-5	-	-	TRBV23-1	CASSPLGGAPETQYF	TGCGCCAGCAGTCCCTTAGGAGGAGCGCCAGAGACCCAGTACTTC
TRBJ1-6	-	-	TRBV27	CASSPPIQNSPLHF	TGTGCCAGCAGCCCCCCCATTCAGAATTCACCCCTCCACTTT
TRBJ1-3	-	-	TRBV5-1	CASSALTGSSGNTIYF	TGCGCCAGCAGCGCCTTGACAGGATCCTCTGGAAACACCATATATTTT
TRBJ1-3	TRBD1	-	TRBV3-1/TRBV3-2	CASSSTGESGNTIYF	TGTGCCAGCAGTTCAACAGGGGAATCTGGAAACACCATATATTTT